The entry below describes one T cell receptor beta chain. Its antigen is unknown. This record belongs to a study of cytomegalovirus exposure and HLA in healthy donors. Regarding the study as a whole: The number of N-insertions in an Asian-associated ancestry cluster was reportedly below the roughly 670-donor mean in a later analysis. It was reported that the classifier diagnosed cytomegalovirus status with high specificity and sensitivity in both the original and validation cohorts. One cluster of highly shared sequence variants probably arose as a sequencing artifact.

PCR amplification relied on 60 Vbeta primers (plus 13 Jbeta primers). The table came from immunoSEQ multiplex PCR; TCRdb's copy has only in-frame clones and leaves some out. The sample includes under 300,000 clones, around 66% seen only once; the top ten take approximately 2.3%. This CDR3 is 16 amino acids long. The germline CDR1 and CDR2 sequences are SNHLY and FYNNEI. The V segment lost 7 bases and the J segment 1 base; nucleotides outside the gene matches: 12. The clonotype comes from a female donor in good health and CMV-seronegative. The gene calls are TRBV2 and TRBJ2-5; 7 bases are a match to TRBD2. Input material: PBMCs. CDR3 amino acids: CASKKEAGVPQETQYF. The CDR3 nucleotides read TGTGCCAGCAAAAAGGAGGCGGGAGTTCCCCAAGAGACCCAGTACTTC.